Below are 21 T cell receptor beta chains sequenced from a single sample in a study of control samples from healthy donors and cancer patients. Clones were read by immunoSEQ multiplex PCR, and TCRdb kept only the in-frame ones, dropping some. The sample yields some 130,000 clones, more than 90% seen once. The specimen sequenced was blood. Source of these receptors: a man younger than 30 in good health.

The rearrangement uses TRBV19 and TRBJ1-4, with 7 bases fitting TRBD1. Germline V gene data show CDR1 as LNHDA and CDR2 as SQIVND (reference sequence). CDR3 size: 16 residues. V trimming: 7 bases; J trimming: 3 bases; junction bases outside the gene matches: 11. This CDR3 reads CASIGRGRSSNEKLFF. The CDR3 DNA follows: TGTGCCAGTATCGGAAGGGGGCGGTCTTCTAATGAAAAACTGTTTTTT.

This chain connects TRBV5-5 to TRBJ1-5; the D gene is possibly TRBD1 (6 bases). Deletions cut 4 bases from V and 0 bases from J, with 11 bases between. CDR1 is SGHKS and CDR2 is YYEKEE in the germline V gene (reference sequence). The CDR3 is 15 residues long. The CDR3 loop is CASSTGQSSNQPQHF. The CDR3, as DNA: TGTGCCAGCAGCACTGGACAGTCTAGCAATCAGCCCCAGCATTTT.

Written as DNA, the CDR3 is TGTGCCAGCAGTGAACCCGGGACAGGGGGCTACGAGCAGTACTTC. This codes for CASSEPGTGGYEQYF. The chain employs TRBV6-1 and TRBJ2-7, with 11 bases lining up with TRBD1. Trimming at V came to 2 bases and at J to 3 bases, leaving 3 bases not matched to a gene. The V gene's germline CDR1 is MNHNS and CDR2 SASEGT. The CDR3 runs to 15 residues.

This clone was observed once. The genes are TRBV7-2 and TRBJ2-7; TRBD2 aligns across 9 bases. V gave up 5 bases and J gave up 2 bases; unmatched junction bases: 10. The CDR3 is made up of 16 amino acids. Germline CDR1 SGHTA, CDR2 FQGNSA. The CDR3 loop reads CASSLTQTSGTYEQYF. The DNA for the CDR3 is TGTGCCAGCAGCCTCACCCAGACTAGCGGAACCTACGAGCAGTACTTC. Looking up the rest from reference TRBV7-2 and TRBJ2-7 gives the full variable domain: GAGVSQSPSNKVTEKGKDVELRCDPISGHTALYWYRQSLGQGLEFLIYFQGNSAPDKSGLPSDRFSAERTGGSVSTLTIQRTQQEDSAVYLCASSLTQTSGTYEQYFGPGTRLTVT.

The chain recombines TRBV10-3 with TRBJ2-5; D is possibly TRBD2 (6 bases). Trimming removed 3 bases from V and 2 bases from J, with 10 bases in between. Germline CDR1 ENHRY, CDR2 SYGVKD. This CDR3 contains 14 residues. The CDR3 loop reads CAISEGSGQETQYF. CDR3 bases: TGTGCCATCAGTGAAGGGAGCGGGCAAGAGACCCAGTACTTC.

V gene TRBV11-2 combines with J gene TRBJ2-1, with 12 bases that match TRBD2. Germline V gives CDR1 SGHAT, CDR2 FQNNGV. This CDR3 spans 19 amino acids. Trimming cost V 4 bases and J 9 bases; bases outside gene matches: 19. The CDR3 region has the DNA TGTGCCAGCAGCTCCCAATACCCTCCGACTAGCGGGGGATGGGGTGAGCAGTTCTTC. It translates to CASSSQYPPTSGGWGEQFF.

The chain carries TRBV28 and TRBJ2-2; D is uncertain. V was trimmed by 2 bases and J by 0 bases, leaving 1 base between them. The CDR3 sequence is 13 residues long. The germline V gene has CDR1 MDHEN and CDR2 SYDVKM. CDR3 sequence: CASSLTNTGELFF. In nucleotides, the CDR3 is TGTGCCAGCAGTTTAACGAACACCGGGGAGCTGTTTTTT.

The V and J genes are TRBV4-1 and TRBJ1-1; D remains unclear. Trimming left V 0 bases short and J 0 bases short, with 11 bases between. The CDR3 extends over 16 amino acids. Germline CDR1 and CDR2: MGHRA and YSYEKL. Here the CDR3 DNA reads TGCGCCAGCAGCCAAGATTTCTCAATTATGAACACTGAAGCTTTCTTT. It codes for CASSQDFSIMNTEAFF.

This chain connects TRBV2 to TRBJ1-2; D ambiguous. This CDR3 comprises 13 residues. Germline CDR1 and CDR2: SNHLY and FYNNEI. Trimming took off 5 bases at V and 8 bases at J, with 15 bases between the two ends. The CDR3 bases are TGTGCCAGCAGTTACAGCAACCGGGGAGGCTACACCTTC. Protein: CASSYSNRGGYTF.

This chain uses TRBV6-6 with TRBJ1-3, with a tentative D call TRBD1 (6 bases). Trimming left V 10 bases short and J 0 bases short, with 13 bases between. Germline CDR1 reads MNHNY; CDR2 reads SVGAGI (reference sequence). The CDR3 length is 14 residues. In DNA form, the CDR3 reads TGTGCCACGCGGGGGACACTCTCTGGAAACACCATATATTTT. It encodes CATRGTLSGNTIYF.

V and J are TRBV19 and TRBJ1-2; D is unresolved. With 2 bases removed from V and 0 bases from J, the gap between germline ends came to 10 bases. CDR1 is LNHDA and CDR2 is SQIVND in the germline V gene (reference sequence). The CDR3 extends over 15 amino acids. This chain's CDR3 is CASSILGQANYGYTF. CDR3 nucleotide sequence: TGTGCCAGTAGTATATTAGGGCAGGCTAACTATGGCTACACCTTC.

This chain uses TRBV4-1 with TRBJ2-5; unclear D gene. This CDR3 is 13 amino acids long. In germline, CDR1 is MGHRA, CDR2 YSYEKL. V was cut by 1 base and J by 4 bases, with 7 bases left in between. The CDR3 protein is CASSQVLGETQYF. Written as DNA, the CDR3 is TGCGCCAGCAGCCAAGTTCTGGGAGAGACCCAGTACTTC.

The chain uses TRBV6-6 and TRBJ2-5; maybe TRBD2 (6 bases). V was pared by 6 bases and J by 2 bases, with 16 bases between. The CDR3 is 15 amino acids. Germline CDR1 reads MNHNY; CDR2 reads SVGAGI (reference sequence). The CDR3 coding sequence is TGTGCCAGCAGCCCTCAGACTAGACGACAAGAGACCCAGTACTTC. The encoded protein is CASSPQTRRQETQYF.

The genes are TRBV5-1 and TRBJ2-2; possible D gene TRBD1, 6 bases. CDR1 and CDR2 (germline): SGHRS, YFSETQ. Trimming pared 2 bases from V and 4 bases from J, leaving 12 bases between. The CDR3 runs to 15 residues. The DNA for the CDR3 is TGCGCCAGCAGCTTAACCGGGACACTCACCGGGGAGCTGTTTTTT. Protein: CASSLTGTLTGELFF.

The rearrangement uses TRBV6-5 and TRBJ2-6, with a tentative D call TRBD1 (5 bases). The germline V gene has CDR1 MNHEY and CDR2 SVGAGI. CDR3 length: 15 residues. The ends were cut back, 5 bases at V and 0 bases at J, with 8 bases in the middle. CDR3 nucleotides: TGTGCCAGCAGTCGCAGGGCCTCTGGGGCCAACGTCCTGACTTTC. It yields the protein CASSRRASGANVLTF.

This sequence joins TRBV11-2 and TRBJ1-4, with D unresolved. V lost 1 base, J lost 6 bases, and 12 bases lay in between. This CDR3 has 15 residues. Per the germline V gene, CDR1 is SGHAT and CDR2 is FQNNGV. The CDR3 DNA is TGTGCCAGCAGCTTAGGGTCGGGGTTGTATGAAAAACTGTTTTTT. This sequence encodes CASSLGSGLYEKLFF.

The chain couples TRBV19 to TRBJ2-2; D is uncertain. V was shortened by 7 bases and J by 4 bases, with 13 bases between the two germline ends. Germline V gene sequence: CDR1 LNHDA, CDR2 SQIVND (reference sequence). The CDR3 sequence is 14 residues long. The CDR3 coding sequence is TGTGCCAGTAACGCAGGCTGGTCCACCGGGGAGCTGTTTTTT. Encoded protein: CASNAGWSTGELFF.

This chain joins TRBV5-4 and TRBJ2-3, with D uncertain. The CDR3 is made up of 16 amino acids. The germline CDR1 and CDR2 sequences are SGHNT and YYREEE (reference sequence). The V gene lost 2 bases and the J gene lost 2 bases, with 15 bases spanning the gap. The CDR3 coding sequence is TGTGCCAGCAGCTTACGGGCGTCTGGTAACACAGATACGCAGTATTTT. Amino acid sequence: CASSLRASGNTDTQYF.

The chain couples TRBV5-1 to TRBJ1-2; D is undetermined. Per germline, CDR1 SGHRS and CDR2 YFSETQ. CDR3 length equals 16 residues. V was shortened by 2 bases and J by 5 bases, with 19 bases between the two germline ends. CDR3 amino acids: CASSFRPRRSLYGYTF. CDR3 bases: TGCGCCAGCAGCTTTCGGCCCAGAAGATCCCTATATGGCTACACCTTC. Complete variable domain (other parts from reference TRBV5-1 and TRBJ1-2): KAGVTQTPRYLIKTRGQQVTLSCSPISGHRSVSWYQQTPGQGLQFLFEYFSETQRNKGNFPGRFSGRQFSNSRSEMNVSTLELGDSALYLCASSFRPRRSLYGYTFGSGTRLTVV.

This chain uses TRBV6-5 with TRBJ2-5, with 9 bases lining up with TRBD1. The CDR3 consists of 16 residues. V lost 4 bases, J lost 3 bases, and 9 bases stayed unmatched. Germline CDR1 MNHEY, CDR2 SVGAGI. The CDR3 loop reads CASSSVGRQGEETQYF. CDR3 in DNA: TGTGCCAGCAGTTCTGTGGGCCGACAGGGGGAAGAGACCCAGTACTTC.

Points on this clone: Compared with germline, one end of the junction differs, possibly owing to a read error. V usage is TRBV6-1 and J usage is TRBJ2-5; 11 nucleotides agree with TRBD2. CDR3 length equals 15 residues. Germline V gives CDR1 MNHNS, CDR2 SASEGT. CDR3 residues: CASRPTSGGQENQYF. CDR3 in DNA: TGTGCCAGCAGGCCCACTAGCGGGGGACAAGAGAACCAGTACTTC.